This is a list of T cell receptor beta chains from one sample in a study of response to subunit inactivated influenza vaccine. TCRdb processed the RT-PCR reads anew with MiXCR; each CDR3 protein has one entry. This sample yields roughly 790,000 distinct CDR3 sequences, of which approximately 22% are seen a single time; 10% belongs to the top ten. The starting material was PBMCs from blood, obtained 5 days after vaccination. Source of these receptors: a man aged 50 or older who received an inactivated influenza vaccine. CDR3s include the opening cysteine and the closing phenylalanine or tryptophan. A D gene is named only where the DNA matches it firmly. Clone size is shown for a subset of rows, as once, few, many or a class of expanded clone.

abundance: NA
v_gene: TRBV7-6
d_gene: TRBD2
j_gene: TRBJ2-5
CDR3nt: TGTGCCAGCAGCCCGGACGGGGGGGTTCAAGAGACCCAGTACTTC
CDR3aa: CASSPDGGVQETQYF

abundance: many
v_gene: TRBV5-1
d_gene: TRBD2
j_gene: TRBJ2-4
CDR3nt: TGCGCCAGCAGCGGAACTAGCGTCGTTGGCATTCAGTACTTC
CDR3aa: CASSGTSVVGIQYF

abundance: NA
v_gene: TRBV11-2
d_gene: NA
j_gene: TRBJ2-7
CDR3nt: TGTGCCAGCAGCTCGGGAAGGGTAAGCGAGCAGTACTTC
CDR3aa: CASSSGRVSEQYF

abundance: NA
v_gene: TRBV5-5
d_gene: NA
j_gene: TRBJ2-1
CDR3nt: TGTGCCAGCAGACTGGCTGGTCTCCCGGGGAGCAATGAGCAGTTCTTC
CDR3aa: CASRLAGLPGSNEQFF

abundance: NA
v_gene: TRBV4-3
d_gene: NA
j_gene: TRBJ1-4
CDR3nt: TGCGCCAGCAGCCAAGATCGTTTAGTAGAAGCGGGTGAAAAACTGTTTTTT
CDR3aa: CASSQDRLVEAGEKLFF

abundance: NA
v_gene: TRBV7-2
d_gene: NA
j_gene: TRBJ2-7
CDR3nt: TGTGCCAGCAGCTTAGGAAGGGGTAGATACGAGCAGTACTTC
CDR3aa: CASSLGRGRYEQYF

abundance: few
v_gene: TRBV28
d_gene: TRBD2
j_gene: TRBJ2-3
CDR3nt: TGTGCCAGCAGTTTTTCGGGACTAGCGGGAGTTCGGTCCACAGATACGCAGTATTTT
CDR3aa: CASSFSGLAGVRSTDTQYF

abundance: few
v_gene: TRBV6-1
d_gene: NA
j_gene: TRBJ1-6
CDR3nt: TGTGCCAGCAGTGATGGGTGGCAGAATTCACCCCTCCACTTT
CDR3aa: CASSDGWQNSPLHF

abundance: few
v_gene: TRBV29-1
d_gene: TRBD1
j_gene: TRBJ2-1
CDR3nt: TGCAGCGTGTCCTATGGGACAGGGGGCTATGAGCAGTTCTTC
CDR3aa: CSVSYGTGGYEQFF

abundance: NA
v_gene: TRBV4-1
d_gene: NA
j_gene: TRBJ2-7
CDR3nt: TGCGCCAGCAGCCGCGCGGCGAACTCCTACGAGCAGTACTTC
CDR3aa: CASSRAANSYEQYF

abundance: few
v_gene: TRBV7-2
d_gene: NA
j_gene: TRBJ2-3
CDR3nt: TGTGCCAGCAGCCCCCCACCGGGACATACGCAGTATTTT
CDR3aa: CASSPPPGHTQYF

abundance: NA
v_gene: TRBV5-1
d_gene: NA
j_gene: TRBJ2-3
CDR3nt: TGCGCCAGCAGCTTTACTAGTTTCCCAGATACGCAGTATTTT
CDR3aa: CASSFTSFPDTQYF

abundance: NA
v_gene: TRBV11-2
d_gene: TRBD1
j_gene: TRBJ2-5
CDR3nt: TGTGCCAGCAGCTCAGTCAGGGGGAGCAGGACTCTGGGGGCCCAGTACTTC
CDR3aa: CASSSVRGSRTLGAQYF

abundance: few
v_gene: TRBV29-1
d_gene: NA
j_gene: TRBJ2-7
CDR3nt: TGCAGCGGCTGGGACGGAGAGGCCTACGAGCAGTACTTC
CDR3aa: CSGWDGEAYEQYF

abundance: few
v_gene: TRBV24-1
d_gene: NA
j_gene: TRBJ2-1
CDR3nt: TGTGCCACCAGTGATCCCTCGGTCTACAATGAGCAGTTCTTC
CDR3aa: CATSDPSVYNEQFF

abundance: NA
v_gene: TRBV29-1
d_gene: NA
j_gene: TRBJ2-5
CDR3nt: TGCAGCGTTGAAAGTGACTCGCAAGAGACCCAGTACTTC
CDR3aa: CSVESDSQETQYF

abundance: few
v_gene: TRBV12-3/TRBV12-4
d_gene: NA
j_gene: TRBJ1-5
CDR3nt: TGTGCCAGCAGTTTAACGGACCCAGACCGTCAGCCCCAGCATTTT
CDR3aa: CASSLTDPDRQPQHF

abundance: few
v_gene: TRBV14
d_gene: NA
j_gene: TRBJ2-3
CDR3nt: TGTGCCAGCAGCCAACGGGACTTCAGCACAGATACGCAGTATTTT
CDR3aa: CASSQRDFSTDTQYF

abundance: NA
v_gene: TRBV7-2
d_gene: TRBD2
j_gene: TRBJ2-5
CDR3nt: TGTGCCAGCAGCCCTGGGCGGTTGGGGGGGGTAGAGACCCAGTACTTC
CDR3aa: CASSPGRLGGVETQYF

abundance: NA
v_gene: TRBV11-2
d_gene: NA
j_gene: TRBJ2-1
CDR3nt: TGTGCCAGCAGCTTAGATCTCCAGGCGTACAATGAGCAGTTCTTC
CDR3aa: CASSLDLQAYNEQFF

abundance: few
v_gene: TRBV9
d_gene: NA
j_gene: TRBJ2-3
CDR3nt: TGTGCCAGCAGCGCTAGCCCCTTGGGAGATACGCAGTATTTT
CDR3aa: CASSASPLGDTQYF

abundance: NA
v_gene: TRBV4-1
d_gene: NA
j_gene: TRBJ1-4
CDR3nt: TGCGCCAGCAGCCTGGGGGTGGGGGAAAAACTGTTTTTT
CDR3aa: CASSLGVGEKLFF

abundance: few
v_gene: TRBV5-5
d_gene: NA
j_gene: TRBJ2-1
CDR3nt: TGTGCCAGCAGCTGGGGGCCCCTGGGGGTGGACTCCTACAATGAGCAGTTCTTC
CDR3aa: CASSWGPLGVDSYNEQFF

abundance: many
v_gene: TRBV4-1
d_gene: NA
j_gene: TRBJ2-1
CDR3nt: TGCGCCAGCAGCCAAGAAGCCTACAATGAGCAGTTCTTC
CDR3aa: CASSQEAYNEQFF

abundance: NA
v_gene: TRBV20-1
d_gene: TRBD1
j_gene: TRBJ2-7
CDR3nt: TGCAGTGCTAGACCCGGGACAGGTACTTACGAGCAGTACTTC
CDR3aa: CSARPGTGTYEQYF

abundance: few
v_gene: TRBV20-1
d_gene: TRBD1
j_gene: TRBJ2-3
CDR3nt: TGCAGTGCAACCAGGGGGTCGCGCGGCACAGATACGCAGTATTTT
CDR3aa: CSATRGSRGTDTQYF

abundance: few
v_gene: TRBV21-1
d_gene: NA
j_gene: TRBJ2-1
CDR3nt: TGTGCCACCGGCCCTCAGGGCCATGAGCAGTTCTTC
CDR3aa: CATGPQGHEQFF

abundance: NA
v_gene: TRBV21-1
d_gene: NA
j_gene: TRBJ2-7
CDR3nt: TGTGCCAGCAGCAAGAACTTCATTTACGAGCAGTACTTC
CDR3aa: CASSKNFIYEQYF

abundance: NA
v_gene: TRBV20-1
d_gene: NA
j_gene: TRBJ2-2
CDR3nt: TGCAGTGCTCACCGAGTGGACACCGGGGAGCTGTTTTTT
CDR3aa: CSAHRVDTGELFF

abundance: NA
v_gene: TRBV20-1
d_gene: TRBD2
j_gene: TRBJ2-1
CDR3nt: TGCAGTGCAAACCGACTAGCGGGGCACAATGAGCAGTTCTTC
CDR3aa: CSANRLAGHNEQFF

abundance: NA
v_gene: TRBV24-1
d_gene: NA
j_gene: TRBJ2-1
CDR3nt: TGTGCCACCAGTATACAGGGCAGCGATGAGCAGTTCTTC
CDR3aa: CATSIQGSDEQFF

abundance: few
v_gene: TRBV20-1
d_gene: NA
j_gene: TRBJ2-1
CDR3nt: TGCAGTGCTATAGGGCGGGGCTCCTACAATGAGCAGTTCTTC
CDR3aa: CSAIGRGSYNEQFF

abundance: many
v_gene: TRBV7-9
d_gene: NA
j_gene: TRBJ2-1
CDR3nt: TGTGCCAGCAGCTTCCGGGGGGCAAATGAGCAGTTCTTC
CDR3aa: CASSFRGANEQFF

abundance: NA
v_gene: TRBV12-3/TRBV12-4
d_gene: NA
j_gene: TRBJ2-2
CDR3nt: TGTGCCAGCAGGGAGCAGGGTTTCGGGGAGCTGTTTTTT
CDR3aa: CASREQGFGELFF

abundance: NA
v_gene: TRBV20-1
d_gene: TRBD1
j_gene: TRBJ2-7
CDR3nt: TGCAGTGCTATCCGGGACAGCCCCTACGAGCAGTACTTC
CDR3aa: CSAIRDSPYEQYF

abundance: NA
v_gene: TRBV15
d_gene: NA
j_gene: TRBJ1-3
CDR3nt: TGTGCCACCAGCAGGGGAACAGGGAGCTCTGGAAACACCATATATTTT
CDR3aa: CATSRGTGSSGNTIYF

abundance: few
v_gene: TRBV9
d_gene: NA
j_gene: TRBJ2-7
CDR3nt: TGTGCCAGCAGCGTAGGTGCAGGGGATTCCTACGAGCAGTACTTC
CDR3aa: CASSVGAGDSYEQYF

abundance: NA
v_gene: TRBV29-1
d_gene: NA
j_gene: TRBJ2-7
CDR3nt: TGCAGCGTTTACAGGGGGGGTAGTCGTTACTCCTACGAGCAGTACTTC
CDR3aa: CSVYRGGSRYSYEQYF

abundance: many
v_gene: TRBV12-3/TRBV12-4
d_gene: NA
j_gene: TRBJ2-7
CDR3nt: TGTGCCAGCAGTTTAAACAGGGTGGGCGAGCAGTACTTC
CDR3aa: CASSLNRVGEQYF

abundance: NA
v_gene: TRBV4-3
d_gene: NA
j_gene: TRBJ2-3
CDR3nt: TGCGCCAGCAGCCAACAGGGAGAAGATCCAGATACGCAGTATTTT
CDR3aa: CASSQQGEDPDTQYF

abundance: NA
v_gene: TRBV5-5
d_gene: TRBD2
j_gene: TRBJ2-3
CDR3nt: TGTGCCAGCAGCGGAAGACTAGCGGGGGTGTCAGATACGCAGTATTTT
CDR3aa: CASSGRLAGVSDTQYF

abundance: few
v_gene: TRBV5-6
d_gene: NA
j_gene: TRBJ1-2
CDR3nt: TGTGCCAGCAGCACCCCGGTTTATGGCTACACCTTC
CDR3aa: CASSTPVYGYTF

abundance: few
v_gene: TRBV6-5
d_gene: NA
j_gene: TRBJ2-6
CDR3nt: TGTGCCAGCAGTTACCACCGCGGGGCCAACGTCCTGACTTTC
CDR3aa: CASSYHRGANVLTF

abundance: once
v_gene: TRBV11-3
d_gene: NA
j_gene: TRBJ2-5
CDR3nt: TGTGCCAGCAGCTTAGGTCGCAGGGCCGGAGAGACCCAGTACTTC
CDR3aa: CASSLGRRAGETQYF

abundance: few
v_gene: TRBV5-1
d_gene: NA
j_gene: TRBJ1-1
CDR3nt: TGCGCCAGCAGCTTGGAAGGCAGGGCGGCTGAAGCTTTCTTT
CDR3aa: CASSLEGRAAEAFF

abundance: few
v_gene: TRBV20-1
d_gene: NA
j_gene: TRBJ2-7
CDR3nt: TGCAGTGCTAGACTCCACGAGCAGTACTTC
CDR3aa: CSARLHEQYF

abundance: NA
v_gene: TRBV7-2
d_gene: NA
j_gene: TRBJ1-5
CDR3nt: TGTGCCAGCGGTTATAGCAATCAGCCCCAGCATTTT
CDR3aa: CASGYSNQPQHF

abundance: once
v_gene: TRBV24-1
d_gene: TRBD2
j_gene: TRBJ2-1
CDR3nt: TGTGCCACCAGTGACCCGTATGGTTTAGCGGGAGATCCATATGAGCAGTTCTTC
CDR3aa: CATSDPYGLAGDPYEQFF

abundance: NA
v_gene: TRBV12-3/TRBV12-4
d_gene: NA
j_gene: TRBJ2-2
CDR3nt: TGTGCCAGCAGACCTGCAGGGTCCGGGGAGCTGTTTTTT
CDR3aa: CASRPAGSGELFF

abundance: many
v_gene: TRBV11-2
d_gene: NA
j_gene: TRBJ1-1
CDR3nt: TGTGCCAGCAGCTTAGGAACTTGGGGGCAGGCGGACACTGAAGCTTTCTTT
CDR3aa: CASSLGTWGQADTEAFF

abundance: NA
v_gene: TRBV5-5
d_gene: TRBD2
j_gene: TRBJ2-5
CDR3nt: TGTGCCAGCAGCTTGGTAGCGGGAGCAACAGAGACCCAGTACTTC
CDR3aa: CASSLVAGATETQYF

abundance: few
v_gene: TRBV29-1
d_gene: TRBD1
j_gene: TRBJ2-2
CDR3nt: TGCAGCGTTGATAACAGGGGGAACACCGGGGAGCTGTTTTTT
CDR3aa: CSVDNRGNTGELFF

abundance: NA
v_gene: TRBV10-3
d_gene: NA
j_gene: TRBJ2-7
CDR3nt: TGTGCCATCAGTGTGCGGGACTACGAGCAGTACTTC
CDR3aa: CAISVRDYEQYF

abundance: NA
v_gene: TRBV11-2
d_gene: TRBD1
j_gene: TRBJ2-7
CDR3nt: TGTGCCATCACAGCTTCTTTTAGTCGTGGACAGGGGGCCTACGAGCAGTACTTC
CDR3aa: CAITASFSRGQGAYEQYF

abundance: NA
v_gene: TRBV18
d_gene: TRBD2
j_gene: TRBJ2-5
CDR3nt: TGTGCCAGCTCACCAGTGACTAGCGGGCCGCTGGGGGGGACCCAGTACTTC
CDR3aa: CASSPVTSGPLGGTQYF